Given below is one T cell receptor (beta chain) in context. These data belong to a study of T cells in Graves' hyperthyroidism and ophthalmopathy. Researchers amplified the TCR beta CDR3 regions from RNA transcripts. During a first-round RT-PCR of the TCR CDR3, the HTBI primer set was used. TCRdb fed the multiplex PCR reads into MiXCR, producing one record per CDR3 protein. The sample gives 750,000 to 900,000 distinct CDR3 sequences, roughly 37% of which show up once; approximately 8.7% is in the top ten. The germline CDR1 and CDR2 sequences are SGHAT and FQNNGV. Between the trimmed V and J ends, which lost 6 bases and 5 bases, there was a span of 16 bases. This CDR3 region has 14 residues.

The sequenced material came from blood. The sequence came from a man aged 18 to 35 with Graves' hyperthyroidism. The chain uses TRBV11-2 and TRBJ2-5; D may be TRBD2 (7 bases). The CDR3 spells CASRRGGAGETQYF. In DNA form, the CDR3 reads TGTGCCAGCAGGAGAGGGGGGGCCGGGGAGACCCAGTACTTC.